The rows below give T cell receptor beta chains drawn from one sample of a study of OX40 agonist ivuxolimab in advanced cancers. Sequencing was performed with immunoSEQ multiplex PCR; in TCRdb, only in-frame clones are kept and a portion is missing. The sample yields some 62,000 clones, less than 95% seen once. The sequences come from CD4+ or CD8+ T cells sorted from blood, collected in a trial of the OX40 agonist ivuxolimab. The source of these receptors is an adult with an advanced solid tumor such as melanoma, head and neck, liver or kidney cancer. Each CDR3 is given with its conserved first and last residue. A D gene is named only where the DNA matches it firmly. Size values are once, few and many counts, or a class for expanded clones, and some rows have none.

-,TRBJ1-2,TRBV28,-,TGTGCCAGCAGTTTATTCACCTTAGTAGCTAACTATGGCTACACCTTC,CASSLFTLVANYGYTF
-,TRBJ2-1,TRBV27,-,TGTGCCAGCAGTCGGAGAGGCTACAATGAGCAGTTCTTC,CASSRRGYNEQFF
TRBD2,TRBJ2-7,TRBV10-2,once,TGCGCCAGCCGGACTAGCGGGAGGGAAGAGCAGTACTTC,CASRTSGREEQYF
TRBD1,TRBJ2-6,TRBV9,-,TGTGCCAGCAGCCCCCGTACAGGGGGCTCTGGGGCCAACGTCCTGACTTTC,CASSPRTGGSGANVLTF
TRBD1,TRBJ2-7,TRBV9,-,TGTGCCAGCAGCGTAGAACCACAGGGGGTCTACGAGCAGTACTTC,CASSVEPQGVYEQYF
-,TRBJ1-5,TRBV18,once,TGTGCCAGCTCACCACCGGGACTCCATAGCAATCAGCCCCAGCATTTT,CASSPPGLHSNQPQHF
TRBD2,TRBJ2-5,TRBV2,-,TGTGCCAGCAGTGAGGGCGGGAGTGAGACCCAGTACTTC,CASSEGGSETQYF
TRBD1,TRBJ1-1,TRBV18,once,TGTGCCAGCTCATCCGGACAGGGCCTCACTGAAGCTTTCTTT,CASSSGQGLTEAFF
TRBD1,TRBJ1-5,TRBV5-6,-,TGTGCCAGCAGTCCCGGGACAGGGGGTTATCAGCCCCAGCATTTT,CASSPGTGGYQPQHF
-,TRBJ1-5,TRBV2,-,TGTGCCAGCAGTGAGGCCCAGGGAAATCAGCCCCAGCATTTT,CASSEAQGNQPQHF
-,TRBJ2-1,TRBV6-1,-,TGTGCCAGCACCTCCGTGCAGGGCTACAATGAGCAGTTCTTC,CASTSVQGYNEQFF
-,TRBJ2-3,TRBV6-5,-,TGTGCCAGCAGTACCCCCTTTCCAGATACGCAGTATTTT,CASSTPFPDTQYF
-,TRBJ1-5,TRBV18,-,TGTGCCAGCTCACCCGGCAGGGTAAGATATCCCCAGCATTTT,CASSPGRVRYPQHF
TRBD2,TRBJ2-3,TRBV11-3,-,TGTGCCAGCAGCTTGGCGCTAGCGGGACCCACAGATACGCAGTATTTT,CASSLALAGPTDTQYF
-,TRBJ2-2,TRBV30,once,TGTGCCTGGAGTTGGCGCGGCACCGGGGAGCTGTTTTTT,CAWSWRGTGELFF
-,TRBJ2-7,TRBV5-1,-,TGCGCCAGCAGCTTGGGGCTACCTAATTACGAGCAGTACTTC,CASSLGLPNYEQYF
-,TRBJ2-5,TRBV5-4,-,TGTGCCAGCAGCTCACCGTTATTGGGCGGCCAAGAGACCCAGTACTTC,CASSSPLLGGQETQYF